This T cell receptor (beta chain) was sequenced for a study of tumor-infiltrating lymphocytes in primary liver carcinoma. Study at large: Lesions, classed as T1-T3 N0M0, spanned about 4 to 11 cm across. Samples had roughly 3.65 to 7.5 million productive TCRbeta reads, comparable between tissue types.

Findings and caveats of the study: Just about 7-25% of leading clones were found in every one of five regions. Tumors reached a significantly greater top-250-clone fraction than blood did (p = 0.039).

Starting material for RNA and DNA co-extraction consisted of about 17-34 mg of unsorted bulk tissue. From 500 ng of total RNA, TCR beta-specific cDNA was reverse-transcribed using a constant-region primer. ARM-PCR was slightly modified, and three nested multiplex PCR rounds with it gave rise to the TCR beta libraries. The first two PCR rounds, around 10 cycles each, used TRBV1-TRBV30 forward primers and a C-beta reverse primer. TCRdb recomputed calls from the multiplex PCR reads with MiXCR, one row per CDR3 protein. The sample lists 45,000 to 65,000 distinct CDR3 sequences; around 77% were seen once. On this clonotype itself: What it binds is not known. The junction does not match germline at one end; this may be a read error.

Germline CDR1 reads SGHNT; CDR2 reads YYREEE (reference sequence). The CDR3 runs 15 residues. This TCR was sampled from a man in his forties with primary liver carcinoma and hepatitis B virus infection. The chain uses TRBV5-4 and TRBJ2-3; D may be TRBD2 (6 bases). Specimen: liver tumor tissue from sampling region 5. Documented subset: tumor region T5, tumor centre. CDR3 in amino acids: CASSLEGPNRDTQYF. For the CDR3, the DNA is TGCGCCAGCAGCTTGGAGGGCCCGAACAGGGATACGCAGTATTTT. The whole variable domain, remainder taken from reference TRBV5-4 and TRBJ2-3, is ETGVTQSPTHLIKTRGQQVTLRCSSQSGHNTVSWYQQALGQGPQFIFQYYREEENGRGNFPPRFSGLQFPNYSSELNVNALELDDSALYLCASSLEGPNRDTQYFGPGTRLTVL.